This paragraph covers one T cell receptor (beta chain) sequence. Its target is not known. These data belong to a study of T cell responses to AZD1222 COVID-19 vaccine. Findings and limits, study-wide: Only a handful of individuals given AZD1222 were seropositive at baseline. Dominant CD4 TCR responses targeted spike regions 160-218 and 743-854.

TCRdb keeps only in-frame clones here, not all; method: immunoSEQ multiplex PCR. Among approximately 150,000 clones listed, 85% to 95% were seen once. Trimming removed 5 bases from V and 5 bases from J; junction bases left unmatched: 8. The CDR3 consists of 15 residues. Germline V CDR1 and CDR2: MNHEY, SVGEGT. This chain links TRBV6-2 or TRBV6-3 with TRBJ1-1, with 10 positions matching TRBD1. The TCR sequence derives from an adult in good health. Sample: peripheral blood, taken on day 0 of AZD1222 vaccination. The chain's CDR3 is CASSTDRGRSTEAFF. CDR3 sequence (DNA): TGTGCCAGCAGTACTGACAGGGGGCGGAGTACTGAAGCTTTCTTT.